A single sample gave rise to the 32 T cell receptor beta chains below, sequenced in a study of blood T cell repertoires in COVID-19. Sequencing used immunoSEQ multiplex PCR; TCRdb keeps in-frame clones, though not all of them. Of 200,000 to 300,000 clones in the sample, around 89% were seen once. What was sequenced was peripheral blood. The source of these receptors is a woman in her forties who had recovered from COVID-19.

J is TRBJ1-4 and V is TRBV5-8, with unresolved D. Germline V gives CDR1 SGHTS, CDR2 YDEGEE. V was clipped by 0 bases and J by 11 bases, with 11 bases between them. The CDR3 length is 13 residues. Written as DNA, the CDR3 is TGTGCCAGCAGCTTGGGGCAACACGGGAAACTGTTTTTT. As protein: CASSLGQHGKLFF.

The chain employs TRBV18 and TRBJ2-4; weak D call: TRBD2 (6 bases). The V end lost 3 bases, the J end lost 3 bases, and 6 bases lay between the germline ends. The CDR3 is made up of 13 amino acids. Per the germline V gene, CDR1 is KGHSH and CDR2 is LQKENI. In nucleotides, the CDR3 is TGTGCCAGCTCACCCGGGGGCAAAAACATTCAGTACTTC. Translation: CASSPGGKNIQYF.

This clone was seen only once. The V gene is TRBV28, the J gene TRBJ2-1; maybe TRBD1 (6 bases). The V gene lost 4 bases and the J gene lost 4 bases, with 11 bases spanning the gap. CDR1 MDHEN and CDR2 SYDVKM come from the germline V gene. The CDR3 sequence is 14 residues long. The CDR3 coding sequence is TGTGCCAGCAGTTGGGGGCGCCAATACAATGAGCAGTTCTTC. It is translated as CASSWGRQYNEQFF. The variable domain in full, with the rest retrieved from reference TRBV28 and TRBJ2-1, is DVKVTQSSRYLVKRTGEKVFLECVQDMDHENMFWYRQDPGLGLRLIYFSYDVKMKEKGDIPEGYSVSREKKERFSLILESASTNQTSMYLCASSWGRQYNEQFFGPGTRLTVL.

This chain links TRBV11-3 with TRBJ2-1; the match to TRBD2 covers 10 bases. The CDR3 contains 17 residues. Germline values: CDR1 SGHNT, CDR2 YENEEA. Germline trimming cut 5 bases from V and 1 base from J; bases unmatched to any gene: 8. This chain's CDR3 is CASSPPSGGPSYNEQFF. CDR3 nucleotides: TGTGCCAGCAGCCCCCCTAGCGGGGGCCCATCCTACAATGAGCAGTTCTTC.

Only one count was recorded for this clone. The V call is TRBV27, the J call TRBJ2-5; TRBD1 agrees at 8 bases. The CDR3 runs 13 residues. With V trimmed by 3 bases and J by 5 bases, 2 bases remained unmatched. Germline lookup yields CDR1 MNHEY and CDR2 SMNVEV (reference sequence). The CDR3 DNA reads TGTGCCAGCAGTTTCCAGGGGGCTGAGACCCAGTACTTC. The encoded protein is CASSFQGAETQYF.

The sample holds one count of this clone. V is TRBV24-1 and J is TRBJ1-2, with a tentative D call TRBD1 (6 bases). CDR1 and CDR2 from the germline V gene are KGHDR and SFDVKD. The CDR3 length is 14 residues. Trimming cost V 4 bases and J 2 bases, with 10 bases left between them. The CDR3 DNA sequence: TGTGCCACCAGTGACCCGGACAGAAACTATGGCTACACCTTC. Protein: CATSDPDRNYGYTF.

This chain links TRBV2 with TRBJ1-2, with a weak D call TRBD1 (6 bases). The V gene's germline CDR1 is SNHLY and CDR2 FYNNEI. V was trimmed by 0 bases and J by 6 bases, leaving 11 bases between them. The CDR3 consists of 14 residues. In DNA, the CDR3 is TGTGCCAGCAGTGAAGCGCGGGGGGCGGATGGCTACACCTTC. Its protein product is CASSEARGADGYTF.

The J gene is TRBJ2-1, the V gene TRBV15; 7 bases line up with TRBD1. Germline loops: CDR1 LNHNV, CDR2 YYDKDF (reference sequence). The V segment lost 4 bases and the J segment 5 bases; nucleotides outside the gene matches: 11. CDR3 length equals 16 residues. The CDR3, as DNA: TGTGCCACCAGCACCTCTTGGGGGACAGACCACAATGAGCAGTTCTTC. Residues: CATSTSWGTDHNEQFF.

This chain joins TRBV7-9 and TRBJ2-5; D unclear. This CDR3 comprises 15 residues. In germline, CDR1 is SEHNR, CDR2 FQNEAQ (reference sequence). Trimming took 5 bases from V and 5 from J, leaving 18 bases between them. The CDR3 DNA reads TGTGCCAGCAGCCCCCAACTCCCGGTCAGGGAGACCCAGTACTTC. It codes for CASSPQLPVRETQYF.

The CDR3 coding sequence is TGTGCCAGCTCACCACAGGGGGAAGGCACTGAAGCTTTCTTT. Translating gives CASSPQGEGTEAFF. This chain links TRBV18 with TRBJ1-1; TRBD1 might be the D (6 bases). The CDR3 runs 14 residues. The V end was cut by 1 base, the J end by 4 bases, with 10 bases between. CDR1 is KGHSH and CDR2 is LQKENI in the germline V gene.

V usage is TRBV9 and J usage is TRBJ2-1; TRBD1 aligns across 8 bases. Germline assignment: CDR1 SGDLS and CDR2 YYNGEE. The CDR3 runs 16 residues. J lost 5 bases, V lost 3 bases, and 10 bases had no gene match. The CDR3 reads CASSAGPRTGHNEQFF. The CDR3 coding sequence is TGTGCCAGCAGCGCCGGCCCCCGGACAGGGCACAATGAGCAGTTCTTC.

The chain has TRBV19 and TRBJ2-5, with a tentative D call TRBD2 (6 bases). The germline gives CDR1 LNHDA, CDR2 SQIVND (reference sequence). The CDR3 consists of 13 residues. Trimming removed 3 bases from V and 5 bases from J, with 10 bases in between. In nucleotides, the CDR3 is TGTGCCAGTAGTATGCCGGGAGCGGAGACCCAGTACTTC. Amino acids: CASSMPGAETQYF.

The rearrangement links TRBV6-2 or TRBV6-3 to TRBJ1-3, with D hard to call. The ends were cut back, 6 bases at V and 2 bases at J, with 11 bases in the middle. This CDR3 is built from 14 residues. Looked up from germline, CDR1 is MNHEY and CDR2 is SVGEGT. CDR3 sequence: CASSPQRAGNTIYF. The CDR3 DNA sequence: TGTGCCAGCAGCCCCCAGCGGGCTGGAAACACCATATATTTT.

The chain recombines TRBV3-1 (or the pseudogene TRBV3-2) with TRBJ1-3, with D perhaps TRBD1 (5 bases). Germline loops: CDR1 LGHDT, CDR2 YNNKEL (reference sequence). Deletions cut 2 bases from V and 2 bases from J, with 13 bases between. This CDR3 is 16 amino acids long. CDR3 amino acids: CASSQPLTDPGNTIYF. CDR3 nucleotides: TGTGCCAGCAGCCAACCTTTGACAGACCCTGGAAACACCATATATTTT.

The rearrangement joins TRBV5-1 to TRBJ2-2, with TRBD2 matching over 10 bases. The germline V gene encodes CDR1 SGHRS and CDR2 YFSETQ. The CDR3 length is 15 residues. For the CDR3, the DNA is TGCGCGTCTGGCGCCCTAGCGGGAGAGACCGGGGAGCTGTTTTTT. It codes for CASGALAGETGELFF.

In its sample, this clone was seen a few times. The chain links TRBV4-2 to TRBJ2-7, with TRBD2 identical over 8 bases. The CDR3 has 14 residues. V gave up 1 base and J gave up 6 bases; unmatched junction bases: 5. The V gene's germline CDR1 is LGHNA and CDR2 YNFKEQ. CDR3 protein: CASSQGAGGAEQYF. CDR3 bases: TGTGCCAGCAGCCAAGGGGCGGGAGGTGCCGAGCAGTACTTC.

V is TRBV30 and J is TRBJ1-2; TRBD1 is a possible D gene (5 bases). CDR1 is GTSNPN and CDR2 is SVGIG in the germline V gene (reference sequence). The CDR3 is 16 residues long. V shed 3 bases and J shed 4 bases, with 21 bases lying between them. CDR3 nucleotide sequence: TGTGCCTGGAGCGCCCAGACAGTTTCCCTCGCCTATGGCTACACCTTC. Translation gives CAWSAQTVSLAYGYTF. Variable domain in full (rest from reference TRBV30 and TRBJ1-2): SQTIHQWPATLVQPVGSPLSLECTVEGTSNPNLYWYRQAAGRGLQLLFYSVGIGQISSEVPQNLSASRPQDRQFILSSKKLLLSDSGFYLCAWSAQTVSLAYGYTFGSGTRLTVV.

This rearrangement joins TRBV6-5 to TRBJ1-2; possibly TRBD1 for D (5 bases). Trimming left V 6 bases short and J 5 bases short, with 13 bases between. Germline V CDR1 and CDR2: MNHEY, SVGAGI. The CDR3 is 13 amino acids. The CDR3 sequence is CASSGLGGYGYTF. The DNA for the CDR3 is TGTGCCAGCAGCGGGCTCGGGGGGTATGGCTACACCTTC.

The genes are TRBV30 and TRBJ2-7; perhaps TRBD2 as D (7 bases). The CDR3 covers 16 residues. CDR1 and CDR2 from the germline V gene are GTSNPN and SVGIG (reference sequence). V gave up 4 bases and J gave up 4 bases, with 23 bases separating them. CDR3 region: CAWIRGVGGRGYEQYF. CDR3 DNA: TGTGCCTGGATCCGGGGCGTCGGAGGGAGGGGGTACGAGCAGTACTTC. The full variable domain, completed using reference TRBV30 and TRBJ2-7, is SQTIHQWPATLVQPVGSPLSLECTVEGTSNPNLYWYRQAAGRGLQLLFYSVGIGQISSEVPQNLSASRPQDRQFILSSKKLLLSDSGFYLCAWIRGVGGRGYEQYFGPGTRLTVT.

The V call is TRBV27, the J call TRBJ1-1, with a possible D match to TRBD1 (6 bases). Looked up from germline, CDR1 is MNHEY and CDR2 is SMNVEV (reference sequence). The CDR3 contains 14 residues. With 6 bases removed from V and 3 bases from J, the gap between germline ends came to 14 bases. The chain's CDR3 is CASRHDRRDTEAFF. The CDR3 nucleotides are TGTGCCAGCAGACACGACAGGCGGGACACTGAAGCTTTCTTT.

This clone has just one count. J is TRBJ1-5 and V is TRBV7-9; 11 bases fit TRBD1. This CDR3 has 15 residues. The germline V gene has CDR1 SEHNR and CDR2 FQNEAQ (reference sequence). V was clipped by 1 base and J by 7 bases; unmatched bases: 3. As DNA, the CDR3 is TGTGCCAGCAGCTTAGGGGGACAGGGGGGACAGCCCCAGCATTTT. Its translation: CASSLGGQGGQPQHF.

The rearrangement joins TRBV5-4 to TRBJ2-1; 10 bases are shared with TRBD2. Trimming cost V 1 base and J 7 bases; bases outside gene matches: 11. Germline V gene data show CDR1 as SGHNT and CDR2 as YYREEE (reference sequence). CDR3 length equals 17 residues. This chain's CDR3 is CASSLTPLAGAGNEQFF. In DNA, the CDR3 is TGTGCCAGCAGCTTGACCCCCCTAGCGGGAGCGGGGAATGAGCAGTTCTTC.

This clone appeared a few times. The chain couples TRBV19 to TRBJ1-2; 7 nucleotides agree with TRBD1. The germline CDR1 and CDR2 sequences are LNHDA and SQIVND (reference sequence). The CDR3 is 15 residues long. V was pared by 8 bases and J by 4 bases, with 13 bases of the junction left unmatched. The CDR3 DNA reads TGTGCCAGTTCTCAGACCTACAGGGGATCCTATGGCTACACCTTC. Translated, it gives CASSQTYRGSYGYTF.

This clone has a handful of counts. The chain recombines TRBV5-4 with TRBJ1-1; D is unclear. Trimming took 0 bases from V and 1 from J, leaving 7 bases between them. CDR1 is SGHNT, CDR2 YYREEE, per germline (reference sequence). The CDR3 contains 14 residues. The CDR3: CASSLVSQNTEAFF. CDR3 nucleotides: TGTGCCAGCAGCTTGGTGAGTCAGAACACTGAAGCTTTCTTT.

V is TRBV14 and J is TRBJ1-1; perhaps TRBD1 as D (5 bases). Germline assignment: CDR1 SGHDN and CDR2 FVKESK. This CDR3 region has 13 residues. Trimming shortened V by 3 bases and J by 2 bases, and 7 bases separated the two germline ends. The CDR3 coding sequence is TGTGCCAGCAGCCAGCAGGGAAACACTGAAGCTTTCTTT. This codes for CASSQQGNTEAFF. Supplemented by reference TRBV14 and TRBJ1-1, the full variable domain reads EAGVTQFPSHSVIEKGQTVTLRCDPISGHDNLYWYRRVMGKEIKFLLHFVKESKQDESGMPNNRFLAERTGGTYSTLKVQPAELEDSGVYFCASSQQGNTEAFFGQGTRLTVV.

The J gene is TRBJ2-7, the V gene TRBV6-5, with TRBD1 matching 9 bases. J lost 5 bases, V lost 6 bases, and 8 bases had no gene match. In germline, CDR1 is MNHEY, CDR2 SVGAGI. The CDR3 totals 14 residues. As DNA, the CDR3 is TGTGCCAGCAGGCCGGGACAGGGTTTCCACGAGCAGTACGTC. This codes for CASRPGQGFHEQYV.

The chain couples TRBV7-2 to TRBJ2-5, with a weak D call TRBD2 (7 bases). This CDR3 has 14 amino acids. V shed 1 base and J shed 9 bases, with 15 bases lying between them. From germline, CDR1 is SGHTA and CDR2 FQGNSA. The CDR3 protein is CASSLEGGTGAQYF. In DNA, the CDR3 is TGTGCCAGCAGCTTAGAGGGGGGGACTGGGGCCCAGTACTTC.

The V call is TRBV6-6, the J call TRBJ1-2; D may be TRBD1 (6 bases). Germline lookup yields CDR1 MNHNY and CDR2 SVGAGI (reference sequence). V was shortened by 6 bases and J by 2 bases, with 7 bases between the two germline ends. The CDR3 contains 12 residues. CDR3 sequence reads: CASRGANYGYTF. The CDR3 coding sequence is TGTGCCAGCAGGGGGGCGAACTATGGCTACACCTTC.

The rearrangement joins TRBV19 to TRBJ2-3; tentatively, D is TRBD2 (5 bases). The CDR3 runs 14 residues. The V end lost 3 bases, the J end lost 0 bases, and 7 bases lay between the germline ends. Germline lookup yields CDR1 LNHDA and CDR2 SQIVND (reference sequence). As DNA, the CDR3 is TGTGCCAGTAGTATTGGACTGAGCACAGATACGCAGTATTTT. It yields the protein CASSIGLSTDTQYF.

This chain joins TRBV27 and TRBJ1-3; D gene uncertain. The CDR3 covers 15 residues. Germline CDR1 MNHEY, CDR2 SMNVEV (reference sequence). The germline V and J ends were trimmed by 5 bases and 2 bases, with 13 bases remaining between them. CDR3 nucleotides: TGTGCCAGCAGTCCTGGCCGAGGGACTGGAAACACCATATATTTT. Encoded protein: CASSPGRGTGNTIYF.

The rearrangement joins TRBV5-3 to TRBJ1-5, with D unresolved. TRBV5-3 is placed among ORFs of uncertain function. The CDR3 consists of 15 residues. Trimming pared 4 bases from V and 2 bases from J, leaving 13 bases between. The CDR3 reads CARSATPSGNQPQHF. The CDR3 nucleotides are TGTGCCAGAAGCGCCACCCCTAGCGGCAATCAGCCCCAGCATTTT.

The rearrangement links TRBV6-5 to TRBJ1-2; TRBD1 is a possible D gene (6 bases). Trimming took 0 bases from V and 4 from J, leaving 12 bases between them. This CDR3 comprises 15 residues. Per the germline V gene, CDR1 is MNHEY and CDR2 is SVGAGI. For the CDR3, the DNA is TGTGCCAGCAGTTACTCGGGTCGGGGGGCCTATGGCTACACCTTC. As protein: CASSYSGRGAYGYTF.